This T cell receptor (beta chain) derives from a study of cytomegalovirus exposure and HLA in healthy donors. This CDR3 is 12 amino acids long. Germline CDR1 and CDR2: SGHNT and YYREEE (reference sequence). Trimming took 2 bases from V and 9 from J, leaving 9 bases between them. The donors were healthy bone marrow donors. PCR amplification relied on 60 Vbeta primers (plus 13 Jbeta primers). Some clones are missing from TCRdb's copy, which holds only in-frame ones; the method was immunoSEQ multiplex PCR. The data show nearly 95,000 clones, nearly 80% seen once. This receptor was taken from a woman aged 35 to 49 in good health and CMV-seronegative. Material for sequencing was PBMCs. The V gene is TRBV5-4, the J gene TRBJ2-1; tentatively, D is TRBD2 (7 bases). DNA of the CDR3: TGTGCCAGCAGCTTCGCGGGGGCTGAGCAGTTCTTC. Its translation is CASSFAGAEQFF.